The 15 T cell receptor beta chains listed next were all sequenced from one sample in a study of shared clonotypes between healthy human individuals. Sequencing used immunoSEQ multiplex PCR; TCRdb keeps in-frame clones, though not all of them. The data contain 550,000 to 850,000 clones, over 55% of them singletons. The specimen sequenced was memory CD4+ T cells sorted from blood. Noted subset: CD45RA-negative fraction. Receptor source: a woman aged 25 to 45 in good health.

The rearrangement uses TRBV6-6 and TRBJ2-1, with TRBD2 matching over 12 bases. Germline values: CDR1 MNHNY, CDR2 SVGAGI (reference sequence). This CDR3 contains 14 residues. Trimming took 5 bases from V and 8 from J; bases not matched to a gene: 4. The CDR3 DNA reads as TGTGCCAGCAGTCTACTAGCGGGGGGAGATGAGCAGTTCTTC. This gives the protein CASSLLAGGDEQFF.

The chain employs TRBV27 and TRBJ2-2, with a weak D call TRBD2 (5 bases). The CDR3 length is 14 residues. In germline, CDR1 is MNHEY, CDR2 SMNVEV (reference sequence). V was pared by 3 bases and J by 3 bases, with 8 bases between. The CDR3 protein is CASSFGGYTGELFF. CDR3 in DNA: TGTGCCAGCAGTTTCGGAGGTTACACCGGGGAGCTGTTTTTT.

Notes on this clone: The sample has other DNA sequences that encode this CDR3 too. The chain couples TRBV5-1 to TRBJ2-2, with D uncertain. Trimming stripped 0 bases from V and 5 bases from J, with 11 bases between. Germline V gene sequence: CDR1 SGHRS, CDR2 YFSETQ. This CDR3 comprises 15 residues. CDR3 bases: TGCGCCAGCAGCTTGGCCGGCTTGGGGACCGGGGAGCTGTTTTTT. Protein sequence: CASSLAGLGTGELFF.

The CDR3 DNA reads TGTGCCAGCAGTGAAAAGGACAGGGACTCCATGCAGCCCCAGCATTTT. Translated: CASSEKDRDSMQPQHF. The chain combines TRBV25-1 with TRBJ1-5; 8 nucleotides match TRBD1. The CDR3 runs to 16 residues. After removal of 2 bases from V and 7 bases from J, the junction contained 10 bases not matched to a gene. Germline assignment: CDR1 MGHDK and CDR2 SYGVNS.

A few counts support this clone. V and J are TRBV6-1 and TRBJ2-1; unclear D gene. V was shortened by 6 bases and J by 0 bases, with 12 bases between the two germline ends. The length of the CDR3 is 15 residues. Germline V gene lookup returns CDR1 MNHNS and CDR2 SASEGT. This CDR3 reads CASREQEFSYNEQFF. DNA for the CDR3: TGTGCCAGCAGAGAGCAGGAGTTCTCCTACAATGAGCAGTTCTTC.

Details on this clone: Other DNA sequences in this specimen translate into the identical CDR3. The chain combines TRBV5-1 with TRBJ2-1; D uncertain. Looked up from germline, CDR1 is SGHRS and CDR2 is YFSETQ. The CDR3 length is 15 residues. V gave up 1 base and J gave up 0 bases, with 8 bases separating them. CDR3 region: CASSLSSSSYNEQFF. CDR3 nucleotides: TGCGCCAGCAGCTTGTCATCGAGCTCCTACAATGAGCAGTTCTTC.

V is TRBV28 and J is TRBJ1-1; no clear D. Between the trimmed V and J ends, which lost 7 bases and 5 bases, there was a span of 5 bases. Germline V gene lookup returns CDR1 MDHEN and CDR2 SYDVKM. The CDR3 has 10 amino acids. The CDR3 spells CASTRTEAFF. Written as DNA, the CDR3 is TGTGCCAGCACAAGGACTGAAGCTTTCTTT.

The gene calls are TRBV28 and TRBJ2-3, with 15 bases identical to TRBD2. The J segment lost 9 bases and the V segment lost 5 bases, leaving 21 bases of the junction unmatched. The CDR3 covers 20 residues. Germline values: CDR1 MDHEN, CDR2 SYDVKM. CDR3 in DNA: TGTGCCAGCAGTCCCTCGGGACTAGCGGGAGGTCCACGCGAGAGCGGGACGCAGTATTTT. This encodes CASSPSGLAGGPRESGTQYF. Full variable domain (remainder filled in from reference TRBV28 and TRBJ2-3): DVKVTQSSRYLVKRTGEKVFLECVQDMDHENMFWYRQDPGLGLRLIYFSYDVKMKEKGDIPEGYSVSREKKERFSLILESASTNQTSMYLCASSPSGLAGGPRESGTQYFGPGTRLTVL.

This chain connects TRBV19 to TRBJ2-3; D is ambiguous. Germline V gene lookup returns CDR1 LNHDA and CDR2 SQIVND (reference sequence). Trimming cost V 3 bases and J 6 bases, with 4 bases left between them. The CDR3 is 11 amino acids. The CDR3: CASSMWDTQYF. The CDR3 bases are TGTGCCAGTAGTATGTGGGATACGCAGTATTTT.

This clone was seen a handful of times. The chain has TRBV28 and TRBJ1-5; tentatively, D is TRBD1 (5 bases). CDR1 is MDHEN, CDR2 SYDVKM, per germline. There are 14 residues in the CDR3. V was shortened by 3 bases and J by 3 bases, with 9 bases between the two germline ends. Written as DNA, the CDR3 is TGTGCCAGCAGTTTTCAGGGTTACAATCAGCCCCAGCATTTT. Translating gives CASSFQGYNQPQHF.

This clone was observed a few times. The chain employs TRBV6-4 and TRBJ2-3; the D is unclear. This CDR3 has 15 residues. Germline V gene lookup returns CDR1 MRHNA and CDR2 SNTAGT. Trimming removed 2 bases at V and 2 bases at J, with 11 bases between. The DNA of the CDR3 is TGTGCCAGCAGTGACGGCGGCCAACCCACAGATACGCAGTATTTT. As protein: CASSDGGQPTDTQYF.

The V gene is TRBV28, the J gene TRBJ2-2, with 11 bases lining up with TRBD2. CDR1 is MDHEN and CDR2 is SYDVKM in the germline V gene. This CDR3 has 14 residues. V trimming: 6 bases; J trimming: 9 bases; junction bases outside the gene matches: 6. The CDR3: CASSPTSGRRELFF. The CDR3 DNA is TGTGCCAGCAGCCCAACTAGCGGGAGAAGGGAGCTGTTTTTT. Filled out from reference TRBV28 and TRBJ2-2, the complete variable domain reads DVKVTQSSRYLVKRTGEKVFLECVQDMDHENMFWYRQDPGLGLRLIYFSYDVKMKEKGDIPEGYSVSREKKERFSLILESASTNQTSMYLCASSPTSGRRELFFGEGSRLTVL.

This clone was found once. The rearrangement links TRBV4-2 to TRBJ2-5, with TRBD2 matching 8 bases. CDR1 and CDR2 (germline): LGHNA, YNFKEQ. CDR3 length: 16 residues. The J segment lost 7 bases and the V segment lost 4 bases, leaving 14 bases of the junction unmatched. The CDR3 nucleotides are TGTGCCAGCAGCCCCCGGTTTACCGGGAGGGCCGTGACCCAGTACTTC. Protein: CASSPRFTGRAVTQYF.

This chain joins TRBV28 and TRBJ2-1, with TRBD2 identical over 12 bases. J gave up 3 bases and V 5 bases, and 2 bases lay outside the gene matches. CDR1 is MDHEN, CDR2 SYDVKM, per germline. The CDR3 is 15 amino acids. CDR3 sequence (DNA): TGTGCCAGCAGTGGGGGACTAGCGGGCTACAATGAGCAGTTCTTC. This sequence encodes CASSGGLAGYNEQFF.

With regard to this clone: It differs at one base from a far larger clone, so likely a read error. CDR3 amino acids: CASSLGTGEQYF. CDR3 nucleotide sequence: TGTGCCAGCAGCCTCGGGACCGGCGAGCAGTACTTC. This sequence joins TRBV11-2 and TRBJ2-7; either TRBD1 or TRBD2 may fit D (5 bases each). The V and J ends lost 5 bases and 6 bases respectively, with 11 bases between them. Germline CDR1 is SGHAT and CDR2 is FQNNGV. The CDR3 is 12 residues long.